This is a list of T cell receptor beta chains from one sample in a study of glioma-infiltrating T cells. One entry per CDR3 protein results from TCRdb running MiXCR on the multiplex PCR reads. The sample has over 120,000 distinct CDR3 sequences; 35% to 50% are singletons. The sample comprised glioma tissue, nonneoplastic brain tissue, or PBMCs (not recorded which). These receptors were collected from a human donor with low-grade glioma or glioblastoma, undergoing nonglioma brain surgery, or in good health (not recorded which). CDR3s include the opening cysteine and the closing phenylalanine or tryptophan. Each record gives: D gene, clone size, J gene, V gene, CDR3 protein, CDR3 DNA. The D gene is left open where the match is weak. Clone sizes are given selectively: once, few, many, or a class where the clone is expanded.

-,many,TRBJ2-5,TRBV20-1,CSARESVETQYF,TGCAGTGCCAGGGAAAGCGTGGAGACCCAGTACTTC
-,-,TRBJ2-5,TRBV7-3,CASNQRGFSQETQYF,TGTGCCAGCAACCAAAGGGGGTTTTCCCAAGAGACCCAGTACTTC
TRBD2,-,TRBJ2-1,TRBV27,CASSLKTSGGVNEQFF,TGTGCCAGCAGTTTAAAGACTAGCGGGGGGGTGAATGAGCAGTTCTTC
-,-,TRBJ1-5,TRBV20-1,CSARDPGNQPQHF,TGCAGTGCTAGAGATCCGGGGAATCAGCCCCAGCATTTT
TRBD1,-,TRBJ1-2,TRBV20-1,CSAWDRAGYTF,TGCAGTGCTTGGGACAGGGCTGGCTACACCTTC
-,few,TRBJ2-1,TRBV6-1,CASARRDEQFF,TGTGCCAGCGCCCGGAGGGATGAGCAGTTCTTC
TRBD2,few,TRBJ2-3,TRBV11-2,CASSLGGGKTDTQYF,TGTGCCAGCAGCTTAGGCGGGGGGAAAACAGATACGCAGTATTTT
-,-,TRBJ2-3,TRBV5-1,CASRGASGSTDTQYF,TGCGCCAGCCGAGGGGCCAGCGGATCCACAGATACGCAGTATTTT
-,-,TRBJ2-1,TRBV20-1,CSARGGLEYYNEQFF,TGCAGTGCTAGAGGAGGACTGGAATACTACAATGAGCAGTTCTTC
-,few,TRBJ2-3,TRBV19,CASQGTGTPYTDTQYF,TGTGCCAGCCAAGGGACCGGGACTCCTTACACAGATACGCAGTATTTT
-,-,TRBJ2-5,TRBV20-1,CSARDLEASQETQYF,TGCAGTGCTAGAGATCTCGAGGCTTCCCAAGAGACCCAGTACTTC
-,few,TRBJ2-1,TRBV4-2,CASSPTGFEQFF,TGTGCCAGCAGCCCTACAGGTTTCGAGCAGTTCTTC
-,once,TRBJ2-3,TRBV20-1,CSARGYFTDTQYF,TGCAGTGCTAGAGGCTACTTCACAGATACGCAGTATTTT
-,-,TRBJ1-1,TRBV7-9,CASSLGPNTPEAFF,TGTGCCAGCAGCTTAGGGCCCAATACACCTGAAGCTTTCTTT
TRBD1,few,TRBJ2-5,TRBV7-2,CASSLAGGGETQYF,TGTGCCAGCAGCTTAGCAGGGGGCGGAGAGACCCAGTACTTC
TRBD1,-,TRBJ1-6,TRBV10-3,CAIRGDRVQGGSPLHF,TGTGCCATCCGGGGGGACAGGGTACAGGGAGGCTCACCCCTCCACTTT
-,many,TRBJ1-5,TRBV6-1,CASRIWTADQPQHF,TGTGCCAGCAGAATTTGGACAGCTGATCAGCCCCAGCATTTT
TRBD2,few,TRBJ2-3,TRBV2,CASSESDLAGDTQYF,TGTGCCAGCAGTGAAAGCGATCTAGCGGGAGATACGCAGTATTTT
-,-,TRBJ1-1,TRBV27,CSSSLTWGTEAFF,TGTTCCAGCAGTTTAACCTGGGGCACTGAAGCCTTCTTT
-,-,TRBJ1-1,TRBV28,CASSLFRGWTEAFF,TGTGCCAGCAGTTTATTCCGGGGATGGACTGAAGCTTTCTTT
-,many,TRBJ2-5,TRBV25-1,CASSDRETQYF,TGTGCCAGCAGTGATCGAGAGACCCAGTACTTC
-,few,TRBJ1-2,TRBV6-2/TRBV6-3,CASTWRRGSEGYTF,TGTGCCAGCACCTGGCGCCGGGGGTCGGAAGGCTACACCTTC
-,-,TRBJ1-2,TRBV20-1,CSARDGGYYGYTF,TGCAGTGCTAGAGATGGGGGATACTATGGCTACACCTTC
TRBD1,few,TRBJ2-7,TRBV7-9,CASSTRDSYEQYF,TGTGCCAGCAGCACCCGGGACAGCTACGAGCAGTACTTC
-,-,TRBJ1-1,TRBV10-3,CAISFENTEALF,TGTGCCATCAGCTTCGAGAACACTGAAGCTCTCTTT
-,few,TRBJ2-1,TRBV10-3,CAISELNDGQFF,TGTGCCATCAGTGAGCTTAACGATGGGCAGTTCTTC
-,few,TRBJ2-3,TRBV7-3,CASSPTGGTDTQYF,TGTGCCAGCAGCCCCACCGGCGGCACAGATACGCAGTATTTT
-,few,TRBJ2-5,TRBV20-1,CSAPRAGAETQYF,TGCAGTGCTCCTCGAGCAGGGGCGGAGACCCAGTACTTC
TRBD1,-,TRBJ1-3,TRBV6-2/TRBV6-3,CASSYSGTGPGNTIYF,TGTGCCAGCAGTTACTCAGGGACAGGCCCTGGAAACACCATATATTTT
-,-,TRBJ2-5,TRBV5-1,CASGRGPSEETQYF,TGCGCCAGCGGAAGGGGCCCATCGGAAGAGACCCAGTACTTC
TRBD2,-,TRBJ2-3,TRBV3-1,CASSRLAQQDTQYF,TGTGCCAGCAGCCGACTAGCGCAACAAGATACGCAGTATTTT
-,few,TRBJ1-1,TRBV7-9,CASSLALTGIDTEAFF,TGTGCCAGCAGCTTAGCCTTAACAGGGATCGACACTGAAGCTTTCTTT
-,-,TRBJ2-1,TRBV2,CASRSFFNEQFF,TGTGCCAGCAGATCCTTTTTTAATGAGCAGTTCTTC
-,many,TRBJ2-7,TRBV15,CATSSTLWDTTYEQYF,TGTGCCACCAGCAGTACCCTCTGGGACACTACCTACGAGCAGTACTTC
-,once,TRBJ2-5,TRBV2,CASRVDAQETQYF,TGTGCCAGCAGAGTGGACGCCCAAGAGACCCAGTACTTC
TRBD2,few,TRBJ2-3,TRBV6-1,CASSSGGGEDTQYF,TGTGCCAGCAGCAGCGGGGGGGGGGAGGATACGCAGTATTTT